This TCR beta chain was sequenced for a study of T-cell memory formation after mild COVID-19 listed by TCRdb under 2021. Looking at the study overall: TCR sequence clusters from the two donors were found to be largely donor specific. Longitudinal TCRalpha and TCRbeta repertoire sequencing tracked T-cell clones expanding and contracting after mild COVID-19 in a couple of donors. The cohort was made up of two young adult volunteers, one female and one male, who were previously healthy.

Here is what the overall study found, with its caveats: From day 15 to 85, contracting clones showed balanced CD4/CD8 phenotypes, whereas a second wave of clones that expanded from day 15 to 37 leaned towards CD4+. SARS-CoV-2 specificity of the second-wave clones peaking on day 37 was not confirmed. The study included only two mild cases, and larger cohorts that include severe cases with pre-infection samples were judged to be necessary. Some responding clones were found in pre-infection memory, which suggests that pre-existing cross-reactive memory T cells took part in the SARS-CoV-2 response. Contracting CD4+ clones appeared mostly in the CM and EM memory subsets, whereas CD8+ clones were enriched in EMRA.

Turning to this clonotype: Its antigen has not been determined. No base qualities exist here, and no much larger clone lies one base off it.

Sequencing used an Illumina NovaSeq 6000. cDNA libraries for TCRalpha and TCRbeta were prepared by 5'RACE using constant-segment primers, with sample barcodes and unique molecular identifiers added. Trizol reagent was used to extract RNA from every sample. Library amplification was performed in two PCR steps, and a second sample barcode and Illumina TruSeq adapters were introduced in the second step. The libraries were sequenced on an Illumina NovaSeq using 2 x 150 bp paired-end reads. Per the original workflow: Demultiplexing of reads and collapsing into UMI-guided consensus sequences were performed with migec v1.2.7. Using mixcr v2.1.11, the UMI consensuses were aligned to TRA and TRB V and J templates and assembled into clonotypes. A clonotype was counted as expanded or contracted only if both edgeR and NoisET called the change significant, with noise models trained on biological replicates. For edgeR calls, a false discovery rate-adjusted p below 0.01 and a log2 fold-change threshold of 1 were applied. As an exploratory analysis of dynamics, max-normalized trajectories of the 1000 most abundant clonotypes were examined with PCA combined with hierarchical clustering. Separately sequenced CD4+ and CD8+ repertoires were used to assign a CD4 or CD8 phenotype to each responding clone. Clones were called with MiXCR by TCRdb after fastp trimmed the public reads at Q25, and only in-frame beta chains were retained. Duplicate CDR3 protein sequences are folded into a single record with the most common DNA and genes. V and J calls and clone size were set by TCRdb, not the authors. The sample table shows about 110,000 distinct CDR3 sequences, and roughly 19% are seen once. The leading ten clones occupy roughly 5.5% of the sample.

Ficoll-Paque density gradient centrifugation was the method used to isolate PBMCs. The CDR3 measures 16 amino acids from cysteine to phenylalanine. Solely the CDR3 DNA is kept, with 48 bases framed from the first base. V is cut back by 3 bases and J by 1 base, with 6 bases in the junction unmatched. Sequences SGHTA (CDR1) and FQGNSA (CDR2) are obtained from the germline V gene. The sequenced material came from PBMCs or a T cell subset sorted from them (not recorded which). This clonotype was sampled from a man between 18 and 35 years old who had mild COVID-19 (a few samples of this study predate the infection). The sample titles of this study are shuffled in the database, so cell type and time point are left out; the donor was told from shared clones. This receptor chain uses TRBV7-2 and TRBJ2-3; 8 central nucleotides agree with TRBD2. The sequence in DNA is TGTGCCAGCAGCTTTAACGGGGGGGCGGGCACAGATACGCAGTATTTT. Its translation is CASSFNGGAGTDTQYF.